The entry below gives a single T cell receptor beta chain sequence along with its context. The sample belongs to a study of blood T cell repertoires in COVID-19. Overall study context: Material from acute and convalescent COVID-19 was sourced from the United States, Italy and Spain. T cells, B-cell-depleted T cells, or PBMCs provided the cDNA or gDNA that served as material.

The Seattle patients joined while their infection was active and were tracked longitudinally afterward. Measured with immunoSEQ multiplex PCR; TCRdb has only the in-frame clones, and not every one. Of some 230,000 clones listed, approximately 78% were seen once; the top ten hold less than 9.5%. V lost 4 bases to trimming and J lost 8 bases; unmatched junction nucleotides: 7. The germline gives CDR1 MNHEY, CDR2 SMNVEV (reference sequence). The CDR3 is made up of 13 amino acids. The sample consisted of peripheral blood. The V and J genes are TRBV27 and TRBJ1-2; 7 positions match TRBD1. The sequence was obtained from a woman aged 80 or over with COVID-19, enrolled during active disease. The CDR3 DNA sequence: TGTGCCAGCAGTTCCCTAACAGGGGTCGGCTACACCTTC. It encodes CASSSLTGVGYTF.